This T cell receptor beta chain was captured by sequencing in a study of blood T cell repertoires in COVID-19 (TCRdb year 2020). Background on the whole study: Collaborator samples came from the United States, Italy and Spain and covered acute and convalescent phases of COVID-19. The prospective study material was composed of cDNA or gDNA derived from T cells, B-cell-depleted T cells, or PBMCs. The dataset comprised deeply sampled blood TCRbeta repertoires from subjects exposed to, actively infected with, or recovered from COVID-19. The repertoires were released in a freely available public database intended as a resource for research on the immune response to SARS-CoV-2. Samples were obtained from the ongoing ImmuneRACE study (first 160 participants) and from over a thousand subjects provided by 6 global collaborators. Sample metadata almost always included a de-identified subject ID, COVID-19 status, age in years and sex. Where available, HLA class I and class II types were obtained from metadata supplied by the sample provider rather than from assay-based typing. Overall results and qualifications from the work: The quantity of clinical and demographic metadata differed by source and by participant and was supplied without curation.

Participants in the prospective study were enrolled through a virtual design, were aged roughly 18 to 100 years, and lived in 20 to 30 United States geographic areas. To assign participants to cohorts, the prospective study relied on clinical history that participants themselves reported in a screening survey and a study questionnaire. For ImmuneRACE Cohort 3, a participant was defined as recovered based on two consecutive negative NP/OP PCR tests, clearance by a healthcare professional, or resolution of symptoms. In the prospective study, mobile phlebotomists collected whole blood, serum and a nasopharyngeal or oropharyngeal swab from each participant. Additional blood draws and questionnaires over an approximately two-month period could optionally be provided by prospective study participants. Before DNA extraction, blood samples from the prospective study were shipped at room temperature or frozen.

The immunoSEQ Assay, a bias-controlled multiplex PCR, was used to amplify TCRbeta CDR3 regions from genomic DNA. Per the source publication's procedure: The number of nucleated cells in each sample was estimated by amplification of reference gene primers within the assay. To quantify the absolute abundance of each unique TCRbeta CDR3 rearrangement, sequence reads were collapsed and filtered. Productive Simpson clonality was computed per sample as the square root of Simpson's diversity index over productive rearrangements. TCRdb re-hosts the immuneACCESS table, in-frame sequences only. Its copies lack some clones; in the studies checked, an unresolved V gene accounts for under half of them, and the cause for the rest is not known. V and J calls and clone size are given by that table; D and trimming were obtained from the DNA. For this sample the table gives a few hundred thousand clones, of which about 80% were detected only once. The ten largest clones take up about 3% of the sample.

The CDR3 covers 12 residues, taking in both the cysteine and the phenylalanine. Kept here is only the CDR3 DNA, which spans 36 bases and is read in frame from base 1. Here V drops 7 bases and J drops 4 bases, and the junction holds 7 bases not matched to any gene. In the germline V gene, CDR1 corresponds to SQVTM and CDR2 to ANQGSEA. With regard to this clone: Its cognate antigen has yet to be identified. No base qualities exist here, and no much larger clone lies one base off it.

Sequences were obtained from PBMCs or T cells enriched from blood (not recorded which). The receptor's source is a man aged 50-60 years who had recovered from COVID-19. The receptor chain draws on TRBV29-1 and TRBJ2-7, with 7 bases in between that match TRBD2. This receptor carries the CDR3 CSAWTRSYEQYF. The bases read TGCAGCGCGTGGACTAGATCTTACGAGCAGTACTTC.